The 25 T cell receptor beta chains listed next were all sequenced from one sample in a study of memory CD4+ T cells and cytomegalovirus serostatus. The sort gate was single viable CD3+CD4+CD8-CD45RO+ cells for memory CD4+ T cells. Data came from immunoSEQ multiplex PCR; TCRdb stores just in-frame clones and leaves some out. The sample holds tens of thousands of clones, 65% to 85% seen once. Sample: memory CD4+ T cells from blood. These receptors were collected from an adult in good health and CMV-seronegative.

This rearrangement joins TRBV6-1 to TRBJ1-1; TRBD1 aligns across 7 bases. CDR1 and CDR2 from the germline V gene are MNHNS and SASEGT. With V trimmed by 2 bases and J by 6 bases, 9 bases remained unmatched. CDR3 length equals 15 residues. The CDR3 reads CASSERQGLGPEAFF. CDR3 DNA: TGTGCCAGCAGTGAAAGACAGGGTTTGGGTCCTGAAGCTTTCTTT.

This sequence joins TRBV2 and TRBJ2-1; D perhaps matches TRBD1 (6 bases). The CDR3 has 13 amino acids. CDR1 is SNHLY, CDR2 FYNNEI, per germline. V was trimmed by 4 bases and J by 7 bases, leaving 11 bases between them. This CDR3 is CASSATGFNEQFF. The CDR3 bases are TGTGCCAGCAGTGCCACAGGGTTTAATGAGCAGTTCTTC.

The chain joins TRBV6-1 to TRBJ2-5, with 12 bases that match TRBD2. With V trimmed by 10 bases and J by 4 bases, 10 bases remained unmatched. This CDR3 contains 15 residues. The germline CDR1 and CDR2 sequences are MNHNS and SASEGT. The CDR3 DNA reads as TGTGCCACGCGGACTAGCGGGGCCCTGGGAGAGACCCAGTACTTC. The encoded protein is CATRTSGALGETQYF.

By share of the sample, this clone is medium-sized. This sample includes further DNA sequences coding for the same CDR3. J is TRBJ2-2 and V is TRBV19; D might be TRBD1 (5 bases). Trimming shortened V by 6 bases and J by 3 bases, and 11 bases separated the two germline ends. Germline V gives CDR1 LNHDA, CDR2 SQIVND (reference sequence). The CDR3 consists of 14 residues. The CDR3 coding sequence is TGTGCCAGTAGGCTCCAGGGTGACACCGGGGAGCTGTTTTTT. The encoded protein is CASRLQGDTGELFF.

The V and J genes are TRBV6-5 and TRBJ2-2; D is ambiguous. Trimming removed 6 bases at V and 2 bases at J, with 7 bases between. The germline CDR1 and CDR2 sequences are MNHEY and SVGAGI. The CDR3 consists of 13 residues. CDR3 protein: CASRNSNTGELFF. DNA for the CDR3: TGTGCCAGCAGGAACAGCAACACCGGGGAGCTGTTTTTT.

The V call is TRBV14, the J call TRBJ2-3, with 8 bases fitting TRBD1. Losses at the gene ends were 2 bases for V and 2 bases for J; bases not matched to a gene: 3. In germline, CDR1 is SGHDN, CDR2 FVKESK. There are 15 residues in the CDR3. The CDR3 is CASSQRTGNTDTQYF. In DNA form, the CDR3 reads TGTGCCAGCAGCCAAAGGACAGGGAACACAGATACGCAGTATTTT. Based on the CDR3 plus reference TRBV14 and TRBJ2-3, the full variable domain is EAGVTQFPSHSVIEKGQTVTLRCDPISGHDNLYWYRRVMGKEIKFLLHFVKESKQDESGMPNNRFLAERTGGTYSTLKVQPAELEDSGVYFCASSQRTGNTDTQYFGPGTRLTVL.

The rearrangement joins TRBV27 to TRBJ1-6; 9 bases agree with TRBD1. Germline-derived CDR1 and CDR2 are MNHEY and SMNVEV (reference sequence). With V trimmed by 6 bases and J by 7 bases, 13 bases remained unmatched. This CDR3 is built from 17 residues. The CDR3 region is CASSRSGQGAPNSPLHF. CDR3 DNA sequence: TGTGCCAGCAGCCGGTCGGGACAGGGAGCACCAAATTCACCCCTCCACTTT.

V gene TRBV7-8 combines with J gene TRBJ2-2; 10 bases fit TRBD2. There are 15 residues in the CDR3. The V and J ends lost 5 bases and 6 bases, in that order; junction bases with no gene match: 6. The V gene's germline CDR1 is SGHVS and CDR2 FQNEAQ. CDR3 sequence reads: CASSQAGGSAGELFF. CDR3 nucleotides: TGTGCCAGCAGCCAAGCGGGGGGGAGCGCCGGGGAGCTGTTTTTT. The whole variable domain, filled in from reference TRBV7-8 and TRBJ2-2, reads GAGVSQSPRYKVAKRGQDVALRCDPISGHVSLFWYQQALGQGPEFLTYFQNEAQLDKSGLPSDRFFAERPEGSVSTLKIQRTQQEDSAVYLCASSQAGGSAGELFFGEGSRLTVL.

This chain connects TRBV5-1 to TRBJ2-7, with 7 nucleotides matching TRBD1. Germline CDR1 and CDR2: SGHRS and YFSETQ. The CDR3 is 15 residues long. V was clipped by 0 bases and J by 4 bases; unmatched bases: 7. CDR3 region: CASSLAGQDSYEQYF. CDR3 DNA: TGCGCCAGCAGCTTGGCTGGACAGGATTCATACGAGCAGTACTTC.

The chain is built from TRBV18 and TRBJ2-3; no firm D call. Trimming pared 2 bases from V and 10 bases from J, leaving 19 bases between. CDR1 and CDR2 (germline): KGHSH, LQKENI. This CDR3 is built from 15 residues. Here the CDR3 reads CASSPGRGTASAQYF. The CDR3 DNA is TGTGCCAGCTCACCAGGCCGCGGAACGGCTAGTGCGCAGTATTTT. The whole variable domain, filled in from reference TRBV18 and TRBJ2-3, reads NAGVMQNPRHLVRRRGQEARLRCSPMKGHSHVYWYRQLPEEGLKFMVYLQKENIIDESGMPKERFSAEFPKEGPSILRIQQVVRGDSAAYFCASSPGRGTASAQYFGPGTRLTVL.

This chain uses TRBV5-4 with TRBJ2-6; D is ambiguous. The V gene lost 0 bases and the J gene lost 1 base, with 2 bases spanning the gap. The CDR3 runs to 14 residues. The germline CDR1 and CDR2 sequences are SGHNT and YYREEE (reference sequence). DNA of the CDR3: TGTGCCAGCAGCTTGGGATCTGGGGCCAACGTCCTGACTTTC. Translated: CASSLGSGANVLTF.

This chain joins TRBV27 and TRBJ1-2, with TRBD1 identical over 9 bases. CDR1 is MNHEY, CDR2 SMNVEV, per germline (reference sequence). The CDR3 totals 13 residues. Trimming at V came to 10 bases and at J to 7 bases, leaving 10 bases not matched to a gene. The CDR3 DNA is TGTGCCACCGGGGACAGGGCGTCACGTGGCTACACCTTC. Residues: CATGDRASRGYTF.

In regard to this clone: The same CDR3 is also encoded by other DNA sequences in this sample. The CDR3 DNA is TGTGCCAGCAGCTTAAATACGAATCAGCCCCAGCATTTT. Its translation is CASSLNTNQPQHF. The chain links TRBV7-2 to TRBJ1-5; D not certain. Germline V gene sequence: CDR1 SGHTA, CDR2 FQGNSA. Trimming left V 2 bases short and J 4 bases short, with 6 bases between. The CDR3 has 13 residues. The full variable domain, rest sourced from reference TRBV7-2 and TRBJ1-5, is GAGVSQSPSNKVTEKGKDVELRCDPISGHTALYWYRQSLGQGLEFLIYFQGNSAPDKSGLPSDRFSAERTGGSVSTLTIQRTQQEDSAVYLCASSLNTNQPQHFGDGTRLSIL.

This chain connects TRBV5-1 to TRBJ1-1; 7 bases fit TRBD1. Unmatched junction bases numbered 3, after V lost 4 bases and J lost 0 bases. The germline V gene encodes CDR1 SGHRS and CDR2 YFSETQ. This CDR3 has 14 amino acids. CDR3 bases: TGCGCCAGCAGCCGACAGGGTCTGAACACTGAAGCTTTCTTT. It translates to CASSRQGLNTEAFF. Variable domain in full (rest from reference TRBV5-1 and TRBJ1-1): KAGVTQTPRYLIKTRGQQVTLSCSPISGHRSVSWYQQTPGQGLQFLFEYFSETQRNKGNFPGRFSGRQFSNSRSEMNVSTLELGDSALYLCASSRQGLNTEAFFGQGTRLTVV.

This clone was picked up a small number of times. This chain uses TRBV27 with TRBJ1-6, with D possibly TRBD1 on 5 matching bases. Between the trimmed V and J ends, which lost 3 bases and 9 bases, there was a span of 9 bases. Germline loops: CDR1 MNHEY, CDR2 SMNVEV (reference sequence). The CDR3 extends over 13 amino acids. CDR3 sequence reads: CASSFSGGSPLHF. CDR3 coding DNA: TGTGCCAGCAGTTTCTCTGGGGGTTCACCCCTCCACTTT.

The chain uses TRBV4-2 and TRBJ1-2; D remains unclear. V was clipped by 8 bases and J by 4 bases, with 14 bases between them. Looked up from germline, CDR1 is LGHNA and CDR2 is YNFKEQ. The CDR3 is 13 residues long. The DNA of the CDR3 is TGTGCCAGCTCCCCGGTCGGGAGCTATGGCTACACCTTC. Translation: CASSPVGSYGYTF.

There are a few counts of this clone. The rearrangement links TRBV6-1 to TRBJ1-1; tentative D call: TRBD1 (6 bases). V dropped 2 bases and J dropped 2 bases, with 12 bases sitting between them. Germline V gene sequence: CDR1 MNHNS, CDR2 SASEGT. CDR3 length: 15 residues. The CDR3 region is CASSERGQGNTEAFF. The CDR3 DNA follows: TGTGCCAGCAGTGAACGGGGACAAGGAAACACTGAAGCTTTCTTT.

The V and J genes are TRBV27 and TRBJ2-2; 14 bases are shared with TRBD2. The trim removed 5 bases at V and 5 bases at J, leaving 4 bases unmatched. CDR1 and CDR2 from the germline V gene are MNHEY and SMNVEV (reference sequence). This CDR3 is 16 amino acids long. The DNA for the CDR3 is TGTGCCAGCAGTAAGAGGACTAGCGGGGGGACCGGGGAGCTGTTTTTT. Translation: CASSKRTSGGTGELFF.

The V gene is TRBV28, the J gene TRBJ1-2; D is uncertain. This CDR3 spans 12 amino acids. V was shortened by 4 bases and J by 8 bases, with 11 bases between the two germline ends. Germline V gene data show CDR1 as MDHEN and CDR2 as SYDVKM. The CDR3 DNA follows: TGTGCCAGCAGTTCCCCCTCTGGCGGCTACACCTTC. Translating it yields CASSSPSGGYTF.

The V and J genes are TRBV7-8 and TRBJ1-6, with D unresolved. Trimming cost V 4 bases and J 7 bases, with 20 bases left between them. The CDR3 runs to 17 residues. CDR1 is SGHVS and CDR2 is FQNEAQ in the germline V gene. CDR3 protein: CASSSLSRGGLNSPLHF. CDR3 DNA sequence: TGTGCCAGCAGCTCCCTTAGCCGGGGTGGTCTGAATTCACCCCTCCACTTT.

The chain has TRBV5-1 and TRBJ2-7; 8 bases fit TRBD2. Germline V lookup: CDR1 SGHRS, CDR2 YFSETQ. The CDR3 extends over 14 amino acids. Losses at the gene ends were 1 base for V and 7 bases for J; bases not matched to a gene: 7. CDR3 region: CASSLLAGLVEQYF. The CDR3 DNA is TGCGCCAGCAGCTTGTTAGCGGGGTTGGTTGAGCAGTACTTC. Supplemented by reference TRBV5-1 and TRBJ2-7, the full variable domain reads KAGVTQTPRYLIKTRGQQVTLSCSPISGHRSVSWYQQTPGQGLQFLFEYFSETQRNKGNFPGRFSGRQFSNSRSEMNVSTLELGDSALYLCASSLLAGLVEQYFGPGTRLTVT.

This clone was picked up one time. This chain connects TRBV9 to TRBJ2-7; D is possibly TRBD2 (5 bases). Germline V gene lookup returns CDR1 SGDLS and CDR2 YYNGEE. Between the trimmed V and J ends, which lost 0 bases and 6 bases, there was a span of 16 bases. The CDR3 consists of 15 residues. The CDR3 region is CASSVGGNIPGEQYF. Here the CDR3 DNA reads TGTGCCAGCAGCGTAGGAGGGAACATTCCGGGCGAGCAGTACTTC.

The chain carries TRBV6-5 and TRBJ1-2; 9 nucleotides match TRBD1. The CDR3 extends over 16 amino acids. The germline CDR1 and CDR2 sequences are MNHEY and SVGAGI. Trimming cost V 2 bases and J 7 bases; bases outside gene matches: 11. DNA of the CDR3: TGTGCCAGCAGTTACACACCGGGACAGGGTATCTCTGGCTACACCTTC. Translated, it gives CASSYTPGQGISGYTF.

Here the CDR3 reads CAWRIQEISHNEKLFF. Written as DNA, the CDR3 is TGTGCCTGGAGGATCCAGGAGATTTCCCATAATGAAAAACTGTTTTTT. The V gene is TRBV30, the J gene TRBJ1-4; the D is unclear. CDR3 size: 16 residues. Per germline, CDR1 GTSNPN and CDR2 SVGIG (reference sequence). The V end lost 3 bases, the J end lost 4 bases, and 18 bases lay between the germline ends.

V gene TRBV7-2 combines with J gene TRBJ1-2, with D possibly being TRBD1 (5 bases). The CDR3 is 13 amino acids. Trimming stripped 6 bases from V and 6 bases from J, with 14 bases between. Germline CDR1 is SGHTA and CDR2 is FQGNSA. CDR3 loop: CASRLGGVDGYTF. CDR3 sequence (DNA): TGTGCCAGCAGACTGGGGGGAGTGGATGGCTACACCTTC.